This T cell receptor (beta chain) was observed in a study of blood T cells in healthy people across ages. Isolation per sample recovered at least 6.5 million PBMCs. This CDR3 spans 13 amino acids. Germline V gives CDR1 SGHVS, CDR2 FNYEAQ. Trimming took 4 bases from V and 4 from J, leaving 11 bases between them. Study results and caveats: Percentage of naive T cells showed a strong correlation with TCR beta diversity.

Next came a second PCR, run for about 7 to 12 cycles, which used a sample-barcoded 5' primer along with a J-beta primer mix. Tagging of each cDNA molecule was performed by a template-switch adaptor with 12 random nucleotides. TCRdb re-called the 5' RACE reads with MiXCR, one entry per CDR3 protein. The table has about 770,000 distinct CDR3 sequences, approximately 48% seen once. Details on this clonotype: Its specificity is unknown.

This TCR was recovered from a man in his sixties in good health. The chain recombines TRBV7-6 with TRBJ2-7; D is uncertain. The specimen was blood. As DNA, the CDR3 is TGTGCCAGCAGCTGGGGAAGTAATTACGAGCAGTACTTC. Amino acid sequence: CASSWGSNYEQYF. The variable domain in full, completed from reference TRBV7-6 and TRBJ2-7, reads GAGVSQSPRYKVTKRGQDVALRCDPISGHVSLYWYRQALGQGPEFLTYFNYEAQQDKSGLPNDRFSAERPEGSISTLTIQRTEQRDSAMYRCASSWGSNYEQYFGPGTRLTVT.